The clone carrying this TCR beta chain was observed a handful of times. This sample was included in a study of blood T cell repertoires in COVID-19. Study details: Donors in the United States, Italy and Spain gave samples during acute or convalescent COVID-19. Nucleic acid was either cDNA or gDNA, and it came from T cells, B-cell-depleted T cells, or PBMCs.

Generated by immunoSEQ multiplex PCR, the TCRdb table keeps only in-frame clones and is missing some. The sample yields tens of thousands of clones, 72% seen once. V lost 3 bases to trimming and J lost 4 bases; unmatched junction nucleotides: 5. This CDR3 comprises 14 residues. Germline loops: CDR1 LGHDT, CDR2 YNNKEL (reference sequence). Material: peripheral blood. The clonotype was recovered from a woman between 70 and 85 years old with COVID-19, enrolled during active disease. The chain employs TRBV3-1 (or the pseudogene TRBV3-2) and TRBJ1-2; 7 nucleotides match TRBD1. This CDR3 reads CASSHSDRIYGYTF. For the CDR3, the DNA is TGTGCCAGCAGCCATTCGGACAGGATCTATGGCTACACCTTC.